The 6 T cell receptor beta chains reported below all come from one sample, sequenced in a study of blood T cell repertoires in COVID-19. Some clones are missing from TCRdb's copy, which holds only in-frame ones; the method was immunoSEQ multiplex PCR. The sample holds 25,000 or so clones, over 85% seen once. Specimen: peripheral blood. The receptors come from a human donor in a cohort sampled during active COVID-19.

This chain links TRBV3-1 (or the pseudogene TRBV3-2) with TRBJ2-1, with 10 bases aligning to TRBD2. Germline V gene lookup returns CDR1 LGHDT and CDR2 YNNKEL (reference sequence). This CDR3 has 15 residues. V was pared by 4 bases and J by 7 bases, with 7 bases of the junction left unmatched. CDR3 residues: CASSRGTSEWNEQFF. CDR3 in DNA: TGTGCCAGCAGCCGCGGGACTAGCGAGTGGAATGAGCAGTTCTTC.

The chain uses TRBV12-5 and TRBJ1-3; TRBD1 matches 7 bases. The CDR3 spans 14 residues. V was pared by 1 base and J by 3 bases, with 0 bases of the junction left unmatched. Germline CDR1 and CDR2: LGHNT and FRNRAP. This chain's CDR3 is CASGLGQGGNTIYF. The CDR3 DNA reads TGTGCTAGTGGTTTGGGACAGGGTGGAAACACCATATATTTT. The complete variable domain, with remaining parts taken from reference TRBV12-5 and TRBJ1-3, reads DARVTQTPRHKVTEMGQEVTMRCQPILGHNTVFWYRQTMMQGLELLAYFRNRAPLDDSGMPKDRFSAEMPDATLATLKIQPSEPRDSAVYFCASGLGQGGNTIYFGEGSWLTVV.

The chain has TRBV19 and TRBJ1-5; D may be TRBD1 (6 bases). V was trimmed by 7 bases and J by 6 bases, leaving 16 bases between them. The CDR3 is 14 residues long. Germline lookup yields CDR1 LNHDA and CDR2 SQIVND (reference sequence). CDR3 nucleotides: TGTGCCAGTAATCGCTACAGGGTGGTTCAGCCCCAGCATTTT. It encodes CASNRYRVVQPQHF.

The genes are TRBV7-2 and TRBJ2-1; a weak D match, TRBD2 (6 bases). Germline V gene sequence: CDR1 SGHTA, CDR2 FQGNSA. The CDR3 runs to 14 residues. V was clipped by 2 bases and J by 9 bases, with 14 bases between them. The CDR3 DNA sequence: TGTGCCAGCAGCTTATCGGTGGGGGGAGGTGAGCAGTTCTTC. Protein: CASSLSVGGGEQFF.

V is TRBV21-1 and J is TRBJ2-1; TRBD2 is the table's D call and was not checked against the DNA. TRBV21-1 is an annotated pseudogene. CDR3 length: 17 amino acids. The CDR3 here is CASSKALLGGLGNEQFF. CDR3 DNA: TGTGCCAGCAGCAAAGCGCTTTTGGGAGGTTTGGGTAATGAGCAGTTCTTC.

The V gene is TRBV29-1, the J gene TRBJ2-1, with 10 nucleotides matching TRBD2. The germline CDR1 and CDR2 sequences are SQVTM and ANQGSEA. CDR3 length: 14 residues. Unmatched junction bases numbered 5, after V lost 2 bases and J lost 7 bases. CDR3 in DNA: TGCAGCGTTGAAAGAGCGGGGGGGCTAAATGAGCAGTTCTTC. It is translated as CSVERAGGLNEQFF.